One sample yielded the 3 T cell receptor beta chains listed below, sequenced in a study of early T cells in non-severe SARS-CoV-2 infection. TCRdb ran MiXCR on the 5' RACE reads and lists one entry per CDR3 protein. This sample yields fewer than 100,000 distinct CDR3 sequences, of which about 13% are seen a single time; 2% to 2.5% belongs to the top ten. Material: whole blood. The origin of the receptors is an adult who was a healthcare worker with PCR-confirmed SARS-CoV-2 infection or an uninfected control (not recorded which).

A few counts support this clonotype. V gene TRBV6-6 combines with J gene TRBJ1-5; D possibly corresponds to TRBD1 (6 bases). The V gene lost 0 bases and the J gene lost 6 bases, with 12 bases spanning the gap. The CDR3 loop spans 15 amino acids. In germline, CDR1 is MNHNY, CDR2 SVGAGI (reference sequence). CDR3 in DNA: TGTGCCAGCAGTTACTCGCGGGGGGCTCGTCAGCCCCAGCATTTT. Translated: CASSYSRGARQPQHF.

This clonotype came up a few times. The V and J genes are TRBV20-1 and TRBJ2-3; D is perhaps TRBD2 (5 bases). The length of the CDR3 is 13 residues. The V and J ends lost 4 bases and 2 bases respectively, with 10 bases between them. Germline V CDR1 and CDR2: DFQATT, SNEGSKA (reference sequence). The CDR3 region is CSANPGVTDTQYF. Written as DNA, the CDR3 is TGCAGTGCTAACCCCGGGGTCACAGATACGCAGTATTTT.

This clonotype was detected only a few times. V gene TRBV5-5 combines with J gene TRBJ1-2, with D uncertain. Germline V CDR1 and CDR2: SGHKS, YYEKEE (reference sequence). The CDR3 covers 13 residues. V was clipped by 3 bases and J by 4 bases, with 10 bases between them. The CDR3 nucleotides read TGTGCCAGCAGCTCAAAGGAGCGCTATGGCTACACCTTC. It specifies CASSSKERYGYTF.